This T cell receptor (beta chain) was sequenced during a study of blood T cell dynamics during melanoma immunotherapy. Study-level information: Metastatic melanoma patients received first-line pembrolizumab or nivolumab plus ipilimumab.

Clones were read by immunoSEQ multiplex PCR, and TCRdb kept only the in-frame ones, dropping some. The repertoire includes tens of thousands of clones, about nine tenths of them detected once, and roughly 1.2% sits in the top ten. Described time point: pre-treatment baseline. Trimming pared 6 bases from V and 7 bases from J, leaving 18 bases between. This CDR3 spans 13 amino acids. The germline gives CDR1 SQVTM, CDR2 ANQGSEA. This sequence was found in a human donor with melanoma. Sample: blood, taken from a patient treated with checkpoint blockade. The chain recombines TRBV29-1 with TRBJ2-5, with D hard to call. The CDR3 DNA follows: TGCAGCGTGGGGTACGAAAATCTAGGGACCCAGTACTTC. Translated, it gives CSVGYENLGTQYF.